The 20 T cell receptor beta chains below all came from one sample that was sequenced in a study of OX40 agonist ivuxolimab in advanced cancers. Sequencing used immunoSEQ multiplex PCR; TCRdb keeps in-frame clones, though not all of them. Among approximately 45,000 clones listed, around 94% were seen once. Sample: CD4+ or CD8+ T cells sorted from blood, taken in a trial of the OX40 agonist ivuxolimab. Source of these receptors: an adult with an advanced solid tumor such as melanoma, head and neck, liver or kidney cancer.

The J gene is TRBJ1-2, the V gene TRBV7-3, with 9 positions matching TRBD1. This CDR3 comprises 15 residues. Germline V gene data show CDR1 as SGHTA and CDR2 as FQGTGA. V trimming: 4 bases; J trimming: 8 bases; junction bases outside the gene matches: 11. The CDR3 DNA reads TGTGCCAGCAGCTCCGTAGGACAGGGGTTGGAAGGCTACACCTTC. Translated, it gives CASSSVGQGLEGYTF.

The chain has TRBV9 and TRBJ2-4, with TRBD1 identical over 12 bases. With 4 bases clipped from V and 7 bases from J, the junction kept 9 bases outside the gene matches. Per the germline V gene, CDR1 is SGDLS and CDR2 is YYNGEE. The CDR3 has 16 residues. CDR3: CASSSPGDRGQNIQYF. The CDR3 region has the DNA TGTGCCAGCAGCTCCCCCGGGGACAGGGGGCAGAACATTCAGTACTTC.

This sequence joins TRBV9 and TRBJ2-3; 12 nucleotides agree with TRBD2. Losses at the gene ends were 3 bases for V and 6 bases for J; bases not matched to a gene: 14. CDR1 is SGDLS, CDR2 YYNGEE, per germline. This CDR3 has 18 residues. The CDR3 nucleotides are TGTGCCAGCAGCGATGGATTGACTAGCGGGAGTCAGGAGGATACGCAGTATTTT. Its protein is CASSDGLTSGSQEDTQYF.

This clone showed up just once. The chain uses TRBV30 and TRBJ2-6, with D tentatively TRBD1 or TRBD2 (5 bases each). Deletions cut 6 bases from V and 15 bases from J, with 24 bases between. This CDR3 is 14 amino acids long. Germline CDR1 reads GTSNPN; CDR2 reads SVGIG (reference sequence). Here the CDR3 reads CACPLRDAKRGLTF. The CDR3 coding sequence is TGTGCCTGTCCCCTTCGGGACGCCAAAAGGGGCCTGACTTTC. Complete variable domain (other parts from reference TRBV30 and TRBJ2-6): SQTIHQWPATLVQPVGSPLSLECTVEGTSNPNLYWYRQAAGRGLQLLFYSVGIGQISSEVPQNLSASRPQDRQFILSSKKLLLSDSGFYLCACPLRDAKRGLTFGAGSRLTVL.

J is TRBJ1-5 and V is TRBV5-5; D remains unclear. The CDR3 covers 15 residues. With 1 base removed from V and 2 bases from J, the gap between germline ends came to 10 bases. CDR1 and CDR2 from the germline V gene are SGHKS and YYEKEE (reference sequence). The CDR3, as DNA: TGTGCCAGCAGCTTGACCCTCACGGGCAATCAGCCCCAGCATTTT. Residues: CASSLTLTGNQPQHF.

V and J are TRBV11-2 and TRBJ2-7, with a possible D match to TRBD1 (6 bases). This CDR3 contains 13 residues. Trimming took off 3 bases at V and 7 bases at J, with 13 bases between the two ends. The germline V gene encodes CDR1 SGHAT and CDR2 FQNNGV. The CDR3 reads CASSFRTALEQYF. The CDR3 DNA sequence: TGTGCCAGCAGCTTTAGGACAGCCTTAGAGCAGTACTTC. Based on the CDR3 plus reference TRBV11-2 and TRBJ2-7, the full variable domain is EAGVAQSPRYKIIEKRQSVAFWCNPISGHATLYWYQQILGQGPKLLIQFQNNGVVDDSQLPKDRFSAERLKGVDSTLKIQPAKLEDSAVYLCASSFRTALEQYFGPGTRLTVT.

The sample holds one count of this clone. V gene TRBV28 combines with J gene TRBJ2-5; perhaps D is TRBD1 or TRBD2 (5 bases each). Gene TRBJ2-7 matches the end of the DNA better, so the J call may be wrong. Per the germline V gene, CDR1 is MDHEN and CDR2 is SYDVKM. The CDR3 extends over 14 amino acids. The CDR3 coding sequence is TGTGCCAGCAGTCTGACAGTCCGGGACTACGAGCAGTACTTC. Translation: CASSLTVRDYEQYF.

The CDR3 DNA sequence: TGTGCCAGCAGCCCCCCGGGACTAGCGGCCTACAATGAGCAGTTCTTC. It yields the protein CASSPPGLAAYNEQFF. This chain uses TRBV9 with TRBJ2-1; 11 nucleotides agree with TRBD2. Germline V gives CDR1 SGDLS, CDR2 YYNGEE. The ends lost 4 bases at V and 2 bases at J; junction bases unmatched: 5. This CDR3 is built from 16 residues.

As to this clone: The germline gene is not matched at one end of the junction; a read error may be the cause. The V and J genes are TRBV7-7 and TRBJ2-5; 9 nucleotides match TRBD2. CDR1 SSHAT and CDR2 FNYEAQ come from the germline V gene (reference sequence). The CDR3 runs to 15 residues. CDR3: CASSLSGRTGETQYF. CDR3 nucleotides: TGTGCTAGCAGCTTAAGCGGGAGGACCGGGGAGACCCAGTACTTC.

The chain uses TRBV9 and TRBJ1-4; no reliable D call. The germline V and J ends were trimmed by 3 bases and 7 bases, with 13 bases remaining between them. Germline V CDR1 and CDR2: SGDLS, YYNGEE. This CDR3 region has 14 residues. DNA of the CDR3: TGTGCCAGCAGCGATTCTAAAGAAGGTGAAAAACTGTTTTTT. It specifies CASSDSKEGEKLFF.

This clone appeared once. The genes are TRBV14 and TRBJ2-1; 7 bases are a match to TRBD2. Trimming removed 2 bases from V and 0 bases from J; junction bases left unmatched: 7. The germline V gene encodes CDR1 SGHDN and CDR2 FVKESK. The CDR3 has 17 residues. CDR3 sequence: CASSQLSGESSYNEQFF. CDR3 DNA: TGTGCCAGCAGCCAACTCAGCGGGGAAAGCTCCTACAATGAGCAGTTCTTC.

The chain is built from TRBV19 and TRBJ2-7, with a possible D match to TRBD1 (5 bases). The ends were cut back, 0 bases at V and 4 bases at J, with 16 bases in the middle. Germline V CDR1 and CDR2: LNHDA, SQIVND (reference sequence). CDR3 length: 16 amino acids. CDR3 DNA: TGTGCCAGTAGTATAGACCCCCCGACAGCCACATACGAGCAGTACTTC. This codes for CASSIDPPTATYEQYF.

The gene calls are TRBV27 and TRBJ2-1; 11 nucleotides agree with TRBD2. The junction had 6 bases not matched to a gene; V was cut back by 7 bases and J by 4 bases. The CDR3 covers 15 residues. Germline V lookup: CDR1 MNHEY, CDR2 SMNVEV (reference sequence). CDR3 amino acids: CASTKLAGVYNEQFF. In DNA form, the CDR3 reads TGTGCCAGCACCAAACTAGCGGGAGTTTACAATGAGCAGTTCTTC.

The genes are TRBV7-9 and TRBJ2-5, with D possibly being TRBD2 (6 bases). The ends were cut back, 8 bases at V and 2 bases at J, with 18 bases in the middle. CDR3 length: 15 amino acids. Germline-derived CDR1 and CDR2 are SEHNR and FQNEAQ (reference sequence). The CDR3: CASGLREGGQETQYF. The CDR3 nucleotides read TGTGCCAGCGGACTTCGCGAGGGAGGACAAGAGACCCAGTACTTC.

This clone is a singleton in its sample. The V gene is TRBV19, the J gene TRBJ2-7, with D tentatively TRBD2 (6 bases). Germline V gene lookup returns CDR1 LNHDA and CDR2 SQIVND (reference sequence). This CDR3 has 14 amino acids. Trimming cost V 7 bases and J 0 bases, with 13 bases left between them. The CDR3 spells CASKREAPSYEQYF. CDR3 nucleotides: TGTGCCAGTAAAAGGGAGGCGCCCTCCTACGAGCAGTACTTC. Filled out from reference TRBV19 and TRBJ2-7, the complete variable domain reads DGGITQSPKYLFRKEGQNVTLSCEQNLNHDAMYWYRQDPGQGLRLIYYSQIVNDFQKGDIAEGYSVSREKKESFPLTVTSAQKNPTAFYLCASKREAPSYEQYFGPGTRLTVT.

The chain recombines TRBV9 with TRBJ2-2; TRBD2 matches at 9 bases. From germline, CDR1 is SGDLS and CDR2 YYNGEE. CDR3 length equals 16 residues. With 1 base clipped from V and 4 bases from J, the junction kept 5 bases outside the gene matches. CDR3 sequence: CASSVFGSGSTGELFF. CDR3 DNA sequence: TGTGCCAGCAGCGTATTTGGTAGCGGGAGCACCGGGGAGCTGTTTTTT.

This chain connects TRBV10-1 to TRBJ2-1; TRBD2 agrees at 9 bases. The V segment lost 11 bases and the J segment 4 bases; nucleotides outside the gene matches: 15. There are 16 residues in the CDR3. Germline CDR1 is WNHNN and CDR2 is SYGVQD (reference sequence). CDR3 DNA sequence: TGCGCCGGCGGGCTGGGGGGACTAGCCAATTACAATGAGCAGTTCTTC. The encoded protein is CAGGLGGLANYNEQFF.

This clone was recorded once. The chain links TRBV10-2 to TRBJ1-1; D is ambiguous. There are 14 residues in the CDR3. Germline V lookup: CDR1 WSHSY, CDR2 SAAADI. Between the trimmed V and J ends, which lost 0 bases and 4 bases, there was a span of 9 bases. The CDR3 spells CASSESNGITEAFF. CDR3 in DNA: TGCGCCAGCAGTGAGTCGAACGGAATCACTGAAGCTTTCTTT.

The genes are TRBV7-9 and TRBJ2-1; perhaps TRBD1 as D (6 bases). CDR1 is SEHNR, CDR2 FQNEAQ, per germline (reference sequence). Deletions cut 5 bases from V and 7 bases from J, with 15 bases between. The CDR3 covers 14 residues. The CDR3 sequence: CASSPITGLNEQFF. The DNA of the CDR3 is TGTGCCAGCAGCCCGATTACAGGGCTGAATGAGCAGTTCTTC.

The V gene is TRBV5-5, the J gene TRBJ2-1; D possibly matches TRBD1 or TRBD2 (5 bases each). This CDR3 has 15 residues. The germline gives CDR1 SGHKS, CDR2 YYEKEE (reference sequence). Deletions cut 4 bases from V and 6 bases from J, with 17 bases between. The DNA for the CDR3 is TGTGCCAGCAGCCTATTAGGCATGGGGGTCAATGAGCAGTTCTTC. It specifies CASSLLGMGVNEQFF.